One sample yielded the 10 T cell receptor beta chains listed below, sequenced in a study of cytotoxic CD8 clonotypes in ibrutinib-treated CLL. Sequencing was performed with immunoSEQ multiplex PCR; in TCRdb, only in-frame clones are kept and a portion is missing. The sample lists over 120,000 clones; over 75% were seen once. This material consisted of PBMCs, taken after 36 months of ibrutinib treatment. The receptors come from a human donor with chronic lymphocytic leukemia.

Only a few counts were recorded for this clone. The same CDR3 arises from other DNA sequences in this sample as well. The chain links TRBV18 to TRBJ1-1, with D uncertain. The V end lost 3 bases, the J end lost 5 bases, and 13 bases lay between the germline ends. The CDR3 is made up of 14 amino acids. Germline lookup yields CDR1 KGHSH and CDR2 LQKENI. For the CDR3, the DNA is TGTGCCAGCTCACCCCCAGCGGGAAGGACTGAAGCTTTCTTT. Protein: CASSPPAGRTEAFF.

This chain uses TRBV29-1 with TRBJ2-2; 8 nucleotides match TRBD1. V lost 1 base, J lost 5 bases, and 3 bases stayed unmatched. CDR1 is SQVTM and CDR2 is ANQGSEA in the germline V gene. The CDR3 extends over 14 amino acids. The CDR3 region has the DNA TGCAGCGTTGAAGGCTACAGGGGGACCGGGGAGCTGTTTTTT. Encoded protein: CSVEGYRGTGELFF.

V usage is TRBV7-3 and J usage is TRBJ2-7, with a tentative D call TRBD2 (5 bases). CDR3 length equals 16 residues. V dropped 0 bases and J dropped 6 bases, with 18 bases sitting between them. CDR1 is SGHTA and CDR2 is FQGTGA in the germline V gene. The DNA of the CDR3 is TGTGCCAGCAGCTTAACGTCGGGGTCCCAATCGGTCGAGCAGTACTTC. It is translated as CASSLTSGSQSVEQYF.

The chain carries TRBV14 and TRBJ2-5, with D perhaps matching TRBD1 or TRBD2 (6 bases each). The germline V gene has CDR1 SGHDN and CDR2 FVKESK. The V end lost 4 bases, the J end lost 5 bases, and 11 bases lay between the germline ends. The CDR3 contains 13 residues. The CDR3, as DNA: TGTGCCAGCAGCCGGGGGGCCGGGGAGACCCAGTACTTC. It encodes CASSRGAGETQYF. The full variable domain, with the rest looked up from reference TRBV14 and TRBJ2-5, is EAGVTQFPSHSVIEKGQTVTLRCDPISGHDNLYWYRRVMGKEIKFLLHFVKESKQDESGMPNNRFLAERTGGTYSTLKVQPAELEDSGVYFCASSRGAGETQYFGPGTRLLVL.

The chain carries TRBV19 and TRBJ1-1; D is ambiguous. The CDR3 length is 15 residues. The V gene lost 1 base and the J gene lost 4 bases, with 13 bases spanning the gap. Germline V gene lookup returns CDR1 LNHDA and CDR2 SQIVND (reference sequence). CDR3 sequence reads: CASSIGTTWGTEAFF. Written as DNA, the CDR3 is TGTGCCAGTAGTATAGGTACCACCTGGGGCACTGAAGCTTTCTTT.

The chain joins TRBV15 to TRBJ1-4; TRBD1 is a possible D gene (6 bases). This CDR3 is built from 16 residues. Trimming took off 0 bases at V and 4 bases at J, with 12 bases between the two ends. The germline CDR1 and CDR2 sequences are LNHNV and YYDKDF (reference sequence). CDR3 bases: TGTGCCACCAGCAGAGAAGCGGGGGCGGTTAATGAAAAACTGTTTTTT. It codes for CATSREAGAVNEKLFF. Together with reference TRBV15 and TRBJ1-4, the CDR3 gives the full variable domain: DAMVIQNPRYQVTQFGKPVTLSCSQTLNHNVMYWYQQKSSQAPKLLFHYYDKDFNNEADTPDNFQSRRPNTSFCFLDIRSPGLGDTAMYLCATSREAGAVNEKLFFGSGTQLSVL.

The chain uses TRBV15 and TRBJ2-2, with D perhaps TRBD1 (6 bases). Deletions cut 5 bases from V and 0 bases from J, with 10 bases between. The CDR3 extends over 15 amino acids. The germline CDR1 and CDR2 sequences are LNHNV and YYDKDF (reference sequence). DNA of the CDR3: TGTGCCACCAGCGTGCAGGGGTCGAACACCGGGGAGCTGTTTTTT. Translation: CATSVQGSNTGELFF.

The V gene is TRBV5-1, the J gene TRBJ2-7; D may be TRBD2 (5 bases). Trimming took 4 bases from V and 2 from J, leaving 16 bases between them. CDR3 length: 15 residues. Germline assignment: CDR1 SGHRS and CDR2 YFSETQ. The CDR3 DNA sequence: TGCGCCAGCAGCGTACCGGGATTAGCCACCTACGAGCAGTACTTC. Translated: CASSVPGLATYEQYF.

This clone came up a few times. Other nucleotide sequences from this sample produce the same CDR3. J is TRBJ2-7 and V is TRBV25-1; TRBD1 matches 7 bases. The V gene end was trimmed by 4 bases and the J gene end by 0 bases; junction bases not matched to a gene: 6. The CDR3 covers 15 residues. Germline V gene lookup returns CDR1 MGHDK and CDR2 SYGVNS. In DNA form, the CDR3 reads TGTGCCAGCAGTGTCTCGACAGGGAGCTCCTACGAGCAGTACTTC. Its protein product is CASSVSTGSSYEQYF.

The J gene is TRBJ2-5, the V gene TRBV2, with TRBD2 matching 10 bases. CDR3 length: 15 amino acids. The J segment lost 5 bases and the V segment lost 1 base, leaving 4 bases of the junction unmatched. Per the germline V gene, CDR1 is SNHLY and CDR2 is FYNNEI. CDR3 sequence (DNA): TGTGCCAGCAGTGAAGGTTCTAGCGGGAGCGAGACCCAGTACTTC. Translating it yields CASSEGSSGSETQYF.